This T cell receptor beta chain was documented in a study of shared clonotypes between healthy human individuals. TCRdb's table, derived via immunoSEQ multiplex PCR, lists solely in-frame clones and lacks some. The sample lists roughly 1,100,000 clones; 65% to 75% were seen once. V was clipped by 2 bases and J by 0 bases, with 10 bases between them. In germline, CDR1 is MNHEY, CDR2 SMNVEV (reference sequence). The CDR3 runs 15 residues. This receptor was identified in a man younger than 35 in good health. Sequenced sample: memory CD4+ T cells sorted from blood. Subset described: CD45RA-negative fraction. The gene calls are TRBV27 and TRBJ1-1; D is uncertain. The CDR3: CASSLAPGLNTEAFF. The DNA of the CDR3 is TGTGCCAGCAGTTTAGCTCCAGGTTTGAACACTGAAGCTTTCTTT.